This is a list of T cell receptor beta chains from one sample in a study of blood T cell repertoires in COVID-19. Repertoires were generated with immunoSEQ multiplex PCR, while TCRdb's copy carries only in-frame clones and drops some. The data show about 190,000 clones, 86% seen once. The sequencing input was PBMCs or T cells enriched from blood (not recorded which). The receptors shown here come from a woman aged 40 to 50 in a cohort exposed to, infected with or recovered from COVID-19 (not recorded which). Both conserved end residues are trimmed from each CDR3. Some rows mark clone size as missing; the rest say once, few, many or name a class of expanded clone.

NA	TRBV24-1	TRBJ2-5	ATSDYTAQETQY
NA	TRBV27	TRBJ2-3	ASSLSAGSGADTQY
NA	TRBV7-2	TRBJ2-3	ASSQTSGSKY
NA	TRBV28	TRBJ2-2	ASRSGANTGELF
few	TRBV5-1	TRBJ2-7	ASSPTPIREQY
once	TRBV6-2/TRBV6-3	TRBJ2-1	ASSPRTSGSSYNEQF
NA	TRBV12-3/TRBV12-4	TRBJ2-4	ASSRGAKNIQY
NA	TRBV7-8	TRBJ1-3	ASSPRTVRGPGNTIY
NA	TRBV29-1	TRBJ1-1	SVVPQGAFMNTEAF
NA	TRBV5-1	TRBJ1-6	ASSADRGSYNSPLH
NA	TRBV4-3	TRBJ2-3	ASSQDGLAGGPRGDTQY
NA	TRBV6-5	TRBJ2-7	ASSDRGGSYEQY
NA	TRBV28	TRBJ1-1	ASSHRASDTEAF
NA	TRBV4-1	TRBJ1-1	ASSQAALGEVTEAF
once	TRBV4-1	TRBJ2-1	ASSQESWRGGEQF
NA	TRBV28	TRBJ1-3	ASSPRRSSGNTIY
NA	TRBV7-9	TRBJ2-3	ASSSDRTDTQY
NA	TRBV29-1	TRBJ2-1	SVKLYGQGVSPYNEQF
NA	TRBV5-6	TRBJ2-7	ASSLVGQGYEQY
many	TRBV5-4	TRBJ1-2	ASSFRGQGRWGYT
NA	TRBV12-5	TRBJ2-1	ASGLETSPNEQF
NA	TRBV27	TRBJ1-5	ASSPLRLKSNQPQH
NA	TRBV5-1	TRBJ2-7	ASSLDPGLYEQY
NA	TRBV30	TRBJ1-1	AWSGQLNTEAF
NA	TRBV9	TRBJ1-1	ASSVDQAYTEAF
NA	TRBV9	TRBJ1-1	ASSGTVGGKAEAF
NA	TRBV19	TRBJ1-1	ASSSGGYRAF
NA	TRBV6-5	TRBJ2-3	ASSYSAADTQY
few	TRBV2	TRBJ1-1	ASRGGRDTEAF
NA	TRBV5-8	TRBJ2-7	ASSFTGFFGSYEQY
once	TRBV7-6	TRBJ1-5	ASSPGQYSNQPQH
NA	TRBV13	TRBJ2-7	ASSLAGRDIEQY